These 22 T cell receptor beta chains were all obtained from the same sample, sequenced in a study of cytomegalovirus exposure and HLA in healthy donors. It was with 60 Vbeta and 13 Jbeta primers that the PCR ran. The table came from immunoSEQ multiplex PCR; TCRdb's copy has only in-frame clones and leaves some out. The sample lists 80,000 or so clones; 70% to 85% were seen once. The sequencing input was PBMCs. These receptor sequences come from a woman aged 40-49 years in good health and CMV-seronegative.

This chain connects TRBV6-5 to TRBJ1-2; D is uncertain. This CDR3 is built from 15 residues. Per germline, CDR1 MNHEY and CDR2 SVGAGI. Trimming cost V 5 bases and J 10 bases, with 23 bases left between them. CDR3 in amino acids: CASSRLIWRSIAYTF. CDR3 nucleotide sequence: TGTGCCAGCAGTCGGCTTATCTGGCGTTCTATAGCCTACACCTTC.

This clone was counted only a few times. The J gene is TRBJ2-7, the V gene TRBV19; D is perhaps TRBD1 (6 bases). The germline V and J ends were trimmed by 3 bases and 1 base, with 13 bases remaining between them. The CDR3 totals 15 residues. Germline V CDR1 and CDR2: LNHDA, SQIVND (reference sequence). The CDR3 DNA reads as TGTGCCAGTAGTATCCAGGACAGTCAATCCTACGAGCAGTACTTC. This codes for CASSIQDSQSYEQYF.

The chain carries TRBV30 and TRBJ2-1; 8 positions agree with TRBD2. The CDR3 covers 18 residues. Germline assignment: CDR1 GTSNPN and CDR2 SVGIG (reference sequence). The junction had 19 bases not matched to a gene; V was cut back by 0 bases and J by 9 bases. CDR3 in amino acids: CAWSVSPGSGGRSSEQFF. In nucleotides, the CDR3 is TGTGCCTGGAGTGTATCCCCAGGGTCGGGCGGGAGGTCGAGTGAGCAGTTCTTC.

The rearrangement uses TRBV2 and TRBJ1-2, with 9 nucleotides matching TRBD1. This CDR3 has 14 amino acids. V shed 5 bases, J shed 2 bases, and the junction held 3 bases outside the gene matches. Germline values: CDR1 SNHLY, CDR2 FYNNEI. The CDR3 here is CASSSGTGNYGYTF. The CDR3 bases are TGTGCCAGCAGTTCCGGGACAGGGAACTATGGCTACACCTTC.

The gene calls are TRBV5-5 and TRBJ1-6; TRBD1 matches 8 bases. Germline V gene lookup returns CDR1 SGHKS and CDR2 YYEKEE (reference sequence). The V segment lost 0 bases and the J segment 10 bases; nucleotides outside the gene matches: 6. The CDR3 totals 15 residues. CDR3 residues: CASSLEAGGWSPLHF. The CDR3 DNA reads as TGTGCCAGCAGCTTGGAGGCAGGGGGCTGGTCACCCCTCCACTTT.

The chain recombines TRBV11-3 with TRBJ2-7; 9 bases map to TRBD1. J was trimmed by 6 bases and V by 5 bases; bases with no gene match: 8. The CDR3 is 14 residues long. CDR1 is SGHNT, CDR2 YENEEA, per germline. The CDR3 coding sequence is TGTGCCAGCAGCAAGGGACAGGGTCTACGCGAGCAGTACTTC. It is translated as CASSKGQGLREQYF.

The chain employs TRBV18 and TRBJ2-6; 9 nucleotides agree with TRBD1. V shed 4 bases, J shed 0 bases, and the junction held 1 base outside the gene matches. CDR3 length: 16 residues. Germline values: CDR1 KGHSH, CDR2 LQKENI. CDR3 residues: CASSQTGGSGANVLTF. The CDR3 nucleotides read TGTGCCAGCTCACAGACAGGGGGCTCTGGGGCCAACGTCCTGACTTTC.

This rearrangement joins TRBV5-6 to TRBJ2-1, with TRBD2 identical over 7 bases. The CDR3 runs 11 residues. Looked up from germline, CDR1 is SGHDT and CDR2 is YYEEEE. With 4 bases clipped from V and 14 bases from J, the junction kept 6 bases outside the gene matches. The CDR3 region has the DNA TGTGCCAGCAGCCGGACTAGTGGGGAGTTCTTC. Translated: CASSRTSGEFF.

This sequence joins TRBV14 and TRBJ2-7; TRBD2 matches at 8 bases. V shed 7 bases and J 3 bases; nucleotides not matched to a gene: 2. Germline loops: CDR1 SGHDN, CDR2 FVKESK. The length of the CDR3 is 12 residues. The CDR3 bases are TGTGCCAGCAAAGCGGGAGACTACGAGCAGTACTTC. Translating gives CASKAGDYEQYF.

The chain links TRBV27 to TRBJ2-1; 9 positions agree with TRBD2. CDR3 length equals 14 residues. J gave up 14 bases and V 5 bases, and 13 bases lay outside the gene matches. Germline assignment: CDR1 MNHEY and CDR2 SMNVEV (reference sequence). The CDR3 spells CASSPGTSQSWEFF. In nucleotides, the CDR3 is TGTGCCAGCAGTCCAGGGACTAGCCAGTCCTGGGAGTTCTTC.

There are a few counts of this clone. The gene calls are TRBV6-5 and TRBJ1-1; 9 bases match TRBD1. The ends lost 5 bases at V and 3 bases at J; junction bases unmatched: 1. The CDR3 has 13 amino acids. CDR1 is MNHEY and CDR2 is SVGAGI in the germline V gene. The CDR3 sequence is CASSRQGDTEAFF. CDR3 coding DNA: TGTGCCAGCAGTAGACAGGGGGACACTGAAGCTTTCTTT.

This clone was detected once. The chain recombines TRBV19 with TRBJ2-7; TRBD2 matches 8 bases. CDR3 size: 14 residues. Trimming cost V 5 bases and J 7 bases; bases outside gene matches: 10. The germline V gene encodes CDR1 LNHDA and CDR2 SQIVND (reference sequence). The CDR3 sequence is CASSPGHRGGEQYF. The CDR3 region has the DNA TGTGCCAGTAGTCCTGGGCACCGGGGGGGTGAGCAGTACTTC. The full variable domain, with the rest looked up from reference TRBV19 and TRBJ2-7, is DGGITQSPKYLFRKEGQNVTLSCEQNLNHDAMYWYRQDPGQGLRLIYYSQIVNDFQKGDIAEGYSVSREKKESFPLTVTSAQKNPTAFYLCASSPGHRGGEQYFGPGTRLTVT.

This chain links TRBV18 with TRBJ1-2, with D maybe TRBD1 (5 bases). With 4 bases removed from V and 2 bases from J, the gap between germline ends came to 8 bases. CDR3 length: 13 amino acids. CDR1 and CDR2 (germline): KGHSH, LQKENI. DNA for the CDR3: TGTGCCAGCTCACTTGACAGAAACTATGGCTACACCTTC. It translates to CASSLDRNYGYTF.

The chain has TRBV25-1 and TRBJ1-1; D is possibly TRBD1 (5 bases). This CDR3 has 13 residues. Trimming cost V 1 base and J 11 bases, with 14 bases left between them. Germline V gene sequence: CDR1 MGHDK, CDR2 SYGVNS. In DNA, the CDR3 is TGTGCCAGCAGTGAATTGCTGGGGGGGAAGGCTTTCTTT. Translating gives CASSELLGGKAFF.

The chain couples TRBV7-6 to TRBJ1-5; D uncertain. The V gene's germline CDR1 is SGHVS and CDR2 FNYEAQ. The CDR3 loop spans 17 amino acids. Deletions cut 1 base from V and 1 base from J, with 14 bases between. For the CDR3, the DNA is TGTGCCAGCAGCTTAGGTCGGCGGGGAACGAGCAATCAGCCCCAGCATTTT. Protein product: CASSLGRRGTSNQPQHF.

Only a few counts were recorded for this clone. The chain joins TRBV9 to TRBJ2-1; TRBD2 agrees at 11 bases. Germline assignment: CDR1 SGDLS and CDR2 YYNGEE. The CDR3 is 15 amino acids. With V trimmed by 4 bases and J by 7 bases, 7 bases remained unmatched. The CDR3 DNA reads TGTGCCAGCAGCTTAAGGACTAGCGGGTTGAATGAGCAGTTCTTC. Translation gives CASSLRTSGLNEQFF.

The CDR3 DNA sequence: TGTGCCTGGAGTGTAATCGGCGGGGGGGCCTCCTACAATGAGCAGTTCTTC. Translated: CAWSVIGGGASYNEQFF. This chain links TRBV30 with TRBJ2-1, with TRBD2 matching over 9 bases. Trimming at V came to 0 bases and at J to 0 bases, leaving 6 bases not matched to a gene. The CDR3 runs 17 residues. Looked up from germline, CDR1 is GTSNPN and CDR2 is SVGIG (reference sequence).

This rearrangement joins TRBV4-2 to TRBJ1-6, with 12 bases matching TRBD1. From germline, CDR1 is LGHNA and CDR2 YNFKEQ. Trimming at V came to 0 bases and at J to 13 bases, leaving 7 bases not matched to a gene. The length of the CDR3 is 16 residues. This chain's CDR3 is CASSQDRGTGGGPLHF. The CDR3 DNA reads TGTGCCAGCAGCCAAGATCGTGGGACAGGGGGCGGCCCCCTCCACTTT.

The CDR3: CASSEGYGGISSYNEQFF. Here the CDR3 DNA reads TGTGCCAGCAGTGAAGGGTACGGGGGGATCAGCTCCTACAATGAGCAGTTCTTC. The chain couples TRBV2 to TRBJ2-1; 7 positions match TRBD2. J lost 0 bases, V lost 1 base, and 9 bases had no gene match. CDR3 size: 18 residues. CDR1 and CDR2 from the germline V gene are SNHLY and FYNNEI.

This chain joins TRBV4-2 and TRBJ1-1, with D perhaps TRBD1 (6 bases). The CDR3 contains 14 residues. The V gene lost 5 bases and the J gene lost 1 base, with 11 bases spanning the gap. Germline V gene sequence: CDR1 LGHNA, CDR2 YNFKEQ. CDR3 DNA: TGTGCCAGCAGCTCGAACAGGGAGAACACTGAAGCTTTCTTT. This gives the protein CASSSNRENTEAFF.

The chain employs TRBV19 and TRBJ2-5, with 9 nucleotides matching TRBD2. This CDR3 has 16 amino acids. Germline V lookup: CDR1 LNHDA, CDR2 SQIVND (reference sequence). V lost 5 bases, J lost 5 bases, and 12 bases stayed unmatched. CDR3 in DNA: TGTGCCAGTAGTGTTAGCGGGAGAGGGGCTGGGGAGACCCAGTACTTC. Translation: CASSVSGRGAGETQYF.

The rearrangement links TRBV7-3 to TRBJ2-1, with D possibly matching TRBD2 (5 bases). The germline V and J ends were trimmed by 6 bases and 9 bases, with 9 bases remaining between them. Germline CDR1 reads SGHTA; CDR2 reads FQGTGA. This CDR3 contains 11 residues. The CDR3 loop is CASSNRGEQFF. In DNA form, the CDR3 reads TGTGCCAGCAGTAATCGGGGTGAGCAGTTCTTC.